This T cell receptor beta chain was recovered during a study of blood T cell repertoires in COVID-19. The overall study: Samples of COVID-19 (acute and convalescent) were obtained from the United States, Italy and Spain. PBMCs, B-cell-depleted T cells, or T cells were the source of the cDNA or gDNA that made up the material.

CDR1 and CDR2 (germline): LNHDA, SQIVND (reference sequence). V was pared by 5 bases and J by 5 bases, with 12 bases between. The CDR3 spans 13 residues. Authors' processing steps: For nucleated cells, counts were estimated from reference gene primer amplification. The data were produced by immunoSEQ multiplex PCR, yet TCRdb's version contains in-frame clones alone and is incomplete. That table furnishes V, J and clone size, whereas the DNA furnished D and trimming. The table shows a few hundred thousand clones, with about 85% occurring only once. V usage is TRBV19 and J usage is TRBJ1-1; D gene uncertain. Sequencing input: peripheral blood. The sequence derives from a human donor with COVID-19, enrolled during active disease. The donor label of this sample is uncertain. The CDR3 loop reads CASSPRVRTEAFF. CDR3 DNA: TGTGCCAGTAGTCCGAGGGTTAGGACTGAAGCTTTCTTT. Combining the CDR3 with reference TRBV19 and TRBJ1-1 gives the whole variable domain DGGITQSPKYLFRKEGQNVTLSCEQNLNHDAMYWYRQDPGQGLRLIYYSQIVNDFQKGDIAEGYSVSREKKESFPLTVTSAQKNPTAFYLCASSPRVRTEAFFGQGTRLTVV.